A single sample gave rise to the 12 T cell receptor beta chains below, sequenced in a study of T cells in Graves' hyperthyroidism and ophthalmopathy (dated by TCRdb to between 2018 and 2021). Library construction relied on multiplex PCR. The listed sequencing device is Illumina HiSeq 2000. Amplification of TCR beta CDR3 regions was carried out from RNA transcripts. The first round of RT-PCR for the TCR CDR3 was performed with the HTBI primer set and the Qiagen OneStep RT-PCR kit. The public reads were quality trimmed at Q25 with fastp and then assembled into clones with MiXCR by TCRdb, keeping productive beta chains. Entries that share a CDR3 protein sequence are merged under the most common genes and DNA. This sample has around 690,000 distinct CDR3 sequences in its table, and approximately 15% of those were observed once. The ten top clones hold 15% of the sample. Source material: blood. These receptor sequences come from a man in his fifties with Graves' hyperthyroidism.

The J gene is TRBJ2-2, the V gene TRBV3-1; no firm D call. With 0 bases removed from V and 4 bases from J, the gap between germline ends came to 6 bases. This CDR3 has 14 amino acids. Germline V gene data show CDR1 as LGHDT and CDR2 as YNNKEL (reference sequence). CDR3 nucleotides: TGTGCCAGCAGCCAAGATCGCCGCACCGGGGAGCTGTTTTTT. It encodes CASSQDRRTGELFF.

This clonotype was seen ten or more times. This rearrangement joins TRBV2 to TRBJ2-7; D might be TRBD2 (5 bases). Between the trimmed V and J ends, which lost 8 bases and 4 bases, there was a span of 9 bases. Per the germline V gene, CDR1 is SNHLY and CDR2 is FYNNEI. The length of the CDR3 is 11 residues. Here the CDR3 reads CASREGYEQYF. CDR3 DNA sequence: TGTGCCAGCCGAGAGGGTTACGAGCAGTACTTC. Full variable domain (rest looked up from reference TRBV2 and TRBJ2-7): EPEVTQTPSHQVTQMGQEVILRCVPISNHLYFYWYRQILGQKVEFLVSFYNNEISEKSEIFDDQFSVERPDGSNFTLKIRSTKLEDSAMYFCASREGYEQYFGPGTRLTVT.

This clonotype has ten or more counts. The rearrangement links TRBV7-2 to TRBJ2-2, with D unclear. The CDR3 has 12 residues. Germline V lookup: CDR1 SGHTA, CDR2 FQGNSA. Trimming removed 3 bases from V and 7 bases from J, with 6 bases in between. As DNA, the CDR3 is TGTGCCAGCAGCTTTTCATACGGGGAGCTGTTTTTT. It translates to CASSFSYGELFF.

This clonotype was observed many times. The chain uses TRBV19 and TRBJ1-5; D possibly corresponds to TRBD1 (6 bases). With 6 bases removed from V and 7 bases from J, the gap between germline ends came to 19 bases. The CDR3 is made up of 15 amino acids. CDR1 LNHDA and CDR2 SQIVND come from the germline V gene (reference sequence). CDR3: CASSLRDTTGQPQHF. As DNA, the CDR3 is TGTGCCAGTAGCCTACGAGATACCACAGGGCAGCCCCAGCATTTT.

The table lists this clonotype with many counts. The genes are TRBV2 and TRBJ2-7, with TRBD2 matching 7 bases. Germline trimming cut 1 base from V and 3 bases from J; bases unmatched to any gene: 6. Germline V gene sequence: CDR1 SNHLY, CDR2 FYNNEI. The CDR3 contains 15 residues. The CDR3 is CASSEGLAVNYEQYF. The CDR3 coding sequence is TGTGCCAGCAGTGAAGGCCTAGCGGTTAACTACGAGCAGTACTTC.

The chain has TRBV11-2 and TRBJ1-2; 11 nucleotides line up with TRBD1. Germline V CDR1 and CDR2: SGHAT, FQNNGV. V lost 5 bases and J lost 7; bases outside the gene matches: 9. CDR3 size: 15 residues. In DNA form, the CDR3 reads TGTGCCAGCAGCACCCGGACAGGGGGCGCCGGTGGCTACACCTTC. Translated: CASSTRTGGAGGYTF.

V is TRBV12-3 or TRBV12-4 and J is TRBJ1-1; 9 bases are a match to TRBD1. CDR3 size: 15 residues. V was clipped by 1 base and J by 5 bases; unmatched bases: 5. CDR3 DNA sequence: TGTGCCAGCAGTTTAGGTACAGGGGGCTCAACTGAAGCTTTCTTT. Translating it yields CASSLGTGGSTEAFF.

This clonotype was counted at least ten times. J is TRBJ2-4 and V is TRBV2, with 7 bases aligning to TRBD2. This CDR3 spans 13 amino acids. CDR1 SNHLY and CDR2 FYNNEI come from the germline V gene. The trim removed 4 bases at V and 5 bases at J, leaving 2 bases unmatched. CDR3 bases: TGTGCCAGCAGTGGTCTAGCGGAAAACATTCAGTACTTC. Translation: CASSGLAENIQYF.

There are many counts of this clonotype. The DNA for the CDR3 is TGTGCCACCAGTGATCTGCCTAGCGCTATCAACACAGATACGCAGTATTTT. Its protein is CATSDLPSAINTDTQYF. The chain links TRBV24-1 to TRBJ2-3; maybe TRBD2 (6 bases). The germline CDR1 and CDR2 sequences are KGHDR and SFDVKD. There are 17 residues in the CDR3. V was shortened by 3 bases and J by 2 bases, with 17 bases between the two germline ends.

The J gene is TRBJ2-7, the V gene TRBV4-2; unclear D gene. CDR3 size: 15 residues. Trimming left V 1 base short and J 1 base short, with 11 bases between. Germline-derived CDR1 and CDR2 are LGHNA and YNFKEQ. The CDR3 sequence: CASSQVPGASYEQYF. CDR3 sequence (DNA): TGTGCCAGCAGCCAAGTACCAGGAGCTTCCTACGAGCAGTACTTC.

This clonotype was seen many times. The rearrangement joins TRBV28 to TRBJ1-3; D unclear. V lost 5 bases and J 2 bases, leaving 10 bases between the germline ends. This CDR3 contains 14 residues. Germline values: CDR1 MDHEN, CDR2 SYDVKM. The CDR3 DNA follows: TGTGCCAGCAGTCTGTCTAGAGCTGGAAACACCATATATTTT. It codes for CASSLSRAGNTIYF.

In its sample, this clonotype was seen once. This CDR3 reads CASSEAWPGQGFNQPQHF. For the CDR3, the DNA is TGTGCCAGCAGTGAAGCCTGGCCGGGACAGGGTTTCAATCAGCCCCAGCATTTT. The V gene is TRBV2, the J gene TRBJ1-5, with 9 bases identical to TRBD1. There are 18 residues in the CDR3. Germline V gene data show CDR1 as SNHLY and CDR2 as FYNNEI. Trimming removed 0 bases from V and 3 bases from J; junction bases left unmatched: 9.